Following are 12 T cell receptor beta chains from one sample sequenced in a study of early T cells in non-severe SARS-CoV-2 infection. Each CDR3 protein is one row after TCRdb ran MiXCR on the 5' RACE reads. This sample has around 82,000 distinct CDR3 sequences, with around 11% found just once. Sample: whole blood. These receptors were obtained from an adult who was a healthcare worker with PCR-confirmed SARS-CoV-2 infection or an uninfected control (not recorded which).

Note on this clonotype: Since no conserved phenylalanine or tryptophan closes the CDR3, a read error is the likely cause. The chain carries TRBV5-1 and TRBJ1-4; D is undetermined. V was pared by 0 bases and J by 7 bases, with 4 bases between. Germline V lookup: CDR1 SGHRS, CDR2 YFSETQ. The CDR3 consists of 12 residues. CDR3 sequence reads: CASSLVGEKLFL. In nucleotides, the CDR3 is TGCGCCAGCAGCTTGGTTGGTGAAAAACTGTTTCTT.

A few counts support this clonotype. The J gene is TRBJ2-4, the V gene TRBV11-2; D is unresolved. The ends were cut back, 2 bases at V and 9 bases at J, with 14 bases in the middle. This CDR3 is built from 14 residues. Germline CDR1 is SGHAT and CDR2 is FQNNGV. The CDR3 region has the DNA TGTGCCAGCAGCTTAAGGGCTCTAGAAGGCATTCAGTACTTC. Translation: CASSLRALEGIQYF.

V is TRBV29-1 and J is TRBJ1-2, with D possibly matching TRBD1 (5 bases). Germline V gives CDR1 SQVTM, CDR2 ANQGSEA. V shed 6 bases and J shed 6 bases, with 11 bases lying between them. The CDR3 has 11 amino acids. DNA of the CDR3: TGCAGCGTCTTCAAGACAGATGGCTACACCTTC. The encoded protein is CSVFKTDGYTF.

The sample holds many counts of this clonotype. The rearrangement joins TRBV6-2 or TRBV6-3 to TRBJ2-1; 15 bases align to TRBD2. Germline V gene lookup returns CDR1 MNHEY and CDR2 SVGEGT. J was trimmed by 4 bases and V by 4 bases; bases with no gene match: 8. The CDR3 totals 18 residues. The CDR3 sequence: CASSSRTSGGAGYNEQFF. CDR3 DNA sequence: TGTGCCAGCAGTTCCAGGACTAGCGGGGGGGCCGGGTACAATGAGCAGTTCTTC.

In this sample, this clonotype turned up many times. V and J are TRBV6-5 and TRBJ1-2, with 10 positions matching TRBD1. This CDR3 comprises 13 residues. Germline V gene lookup returns CDR1 MNHEY and CDR2 SVGAGI. Trimming took 5 bases from V and 9 from J; bases not matched to a gene: 6. The CDR3 coding sequence is TGTGCCAGCAGTCCCGGACAGGGGGGAAGCTACACCTTC. Translating gives CASSPGQGGSYTF.

This clonotype has a handful of counts. This rearrangement joins TRBV5-6 to TRBJ2-3; 9 bases map to TRBD2. The V segment lost 1 base and the J segment 2 bases; nucleotides outside the gene matches: 5. CDR3 length: 16 residues. The germline V gene encodes CDR1 SGHDT and CDR2 YYEEEE. The CDR3 nucleotides are TGTGCCAGCAGCTTGAGTGCGGGGGGGCCCACAGATACGCAGTATTTT. Its protein is CASSLSAGGPTDTQYF.

This clonotype was seen at least ten times. V usage is TRBV20-1 and J usage is TRBJ2-2; 8 bases map to TRBD1. The CDR3 consists of 13 residues. V shed 3 bases, J shed 8 bases, and the junction held 5 bases outside the gene matches. The V gene's germline CDR1 is DFQATT and CDR2 SNEGSKA (reference sequence). DNA of the CDR3: TGCAGTGCTAGGACAGGGGTGAGAGGGGAGCTGTTTTTT. Its protein product is CSARTGVRGELFF.

This clonotype was observed once. J is TRBJ2-7 and V is TRBV21-1. TRBV21-1 is a listed pseudogene. The CDR3 runs 12 residues. CDR3 region: CASSKAGYEQYF. CDR3 sequence (DNA): TGTGCCAGCAGCAAAGCGGGCTACGAGCAGTACTTC.

This clonotype was counted between two and nine times. The rearrangement joins TRBV3-1 to TRBJ2-1; 7 bases are a match to TRBD1. Per germline, CDR1 LGHDT and CDR2 YNNKEL (reference sequence). The CDR3 runs 15 residues. The J segment lost 4 bases and the V segment lost 2 bases, leaving 5 bases of the junction unmatched. In nucleotides, the CDR3 is TGTGCCAGCAGCCAAATCCGGACAGGATACAATGAGCAGTTCTTC. Translated: CASSQIRTGYNEQFF.

J is TRBJ2-1 and V is TRBV6-1; no firm D call. Deletions cut 7 bases from V and 13 bases from J, with 17 bases between. This CDR3 is 12 amino acids long. The germline V gene encodes CDR1 MNHNS and CDR2 SASEGT. CDR3 DNA: TGTGCCAGCACCGAGTCGACTTTCGACCAGTTCTTC. Translation gives CASTESTFDQFF.

V and J are TRBV4-3 and TRBJ2-7; TRBD1 aligns across 8 bases. The germline gives CDR1 LGHNA, CDR2 YSLEER. This CDR3 contains 15 residues. Unmatched junction bases numbered 10, after V lost 0 bases and J lost 9 bases. DNA of the CDR3: TGCGCCAGCAGCCAAGATTACAGGGGGTATGATCGGCAGTACTTC. It is translated as CASSQDYRGYDRQYF.

The V and J genes are TRBV6-5 and TRBJ2-7; D is uncertain. The CDR3 contains 14 residues. The V gene's germline CDR1 is MNHEY and CDR2 SVGAGI. Trimming took off 8 bases at V and 2 bases at J, with 16 bases between the two ends. Here the CDR3 reads CASHGLGATYEQYF. The CDR3, as DNA: TGTGCCAGCCACGGGTTAGGAGCGACCTACGAGCAGTACTTC.